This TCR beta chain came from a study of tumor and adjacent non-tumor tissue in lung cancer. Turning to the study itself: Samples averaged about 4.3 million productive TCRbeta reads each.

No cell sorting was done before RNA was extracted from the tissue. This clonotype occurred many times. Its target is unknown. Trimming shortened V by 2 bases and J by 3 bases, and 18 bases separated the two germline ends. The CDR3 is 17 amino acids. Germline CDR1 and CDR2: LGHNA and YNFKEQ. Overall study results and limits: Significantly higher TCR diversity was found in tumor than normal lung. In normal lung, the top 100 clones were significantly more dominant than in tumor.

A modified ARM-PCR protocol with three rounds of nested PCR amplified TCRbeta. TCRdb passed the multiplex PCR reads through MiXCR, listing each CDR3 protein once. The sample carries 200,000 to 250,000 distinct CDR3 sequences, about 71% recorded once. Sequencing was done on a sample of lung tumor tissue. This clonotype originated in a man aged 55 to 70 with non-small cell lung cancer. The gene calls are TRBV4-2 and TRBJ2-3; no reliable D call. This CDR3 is CASSQLKTGSSTDTQYF. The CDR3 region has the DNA TGTGCCAGCAGCCAACTTAAGACTGGGTCCTCGACAGATACGCAGTATTTT.